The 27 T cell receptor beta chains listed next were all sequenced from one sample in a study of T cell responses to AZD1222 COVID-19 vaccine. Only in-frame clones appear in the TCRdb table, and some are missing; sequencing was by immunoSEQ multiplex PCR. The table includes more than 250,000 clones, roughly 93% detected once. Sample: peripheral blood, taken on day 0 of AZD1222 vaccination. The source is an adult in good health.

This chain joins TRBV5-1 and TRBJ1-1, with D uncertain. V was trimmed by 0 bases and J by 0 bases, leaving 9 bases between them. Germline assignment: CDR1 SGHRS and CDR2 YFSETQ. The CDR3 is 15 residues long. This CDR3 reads CASSLVGSVNTEAFF. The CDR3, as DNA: TGCGCCAGCAGCTTGGTAGGGTCGGTGAACACTGAAGCTTTCTTT.

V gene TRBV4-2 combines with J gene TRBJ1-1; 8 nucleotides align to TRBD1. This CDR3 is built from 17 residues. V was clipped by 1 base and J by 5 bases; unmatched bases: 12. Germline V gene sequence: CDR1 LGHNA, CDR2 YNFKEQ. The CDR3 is CASSQGLGDTGGTEAFF. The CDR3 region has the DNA TGTGCCAGCAGCCAAGGTTTAGGTGATACAGGGGGTACTGAAGCTTTCTTT.

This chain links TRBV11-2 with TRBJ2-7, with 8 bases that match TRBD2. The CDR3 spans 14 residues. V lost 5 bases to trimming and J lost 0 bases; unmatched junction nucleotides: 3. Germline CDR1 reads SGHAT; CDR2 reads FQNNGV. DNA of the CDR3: TGTGCCAGCAGCCCGGGACTAGTCTCCTACGAGCAGTACTTC. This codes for CASSPGLVSYEQYF.

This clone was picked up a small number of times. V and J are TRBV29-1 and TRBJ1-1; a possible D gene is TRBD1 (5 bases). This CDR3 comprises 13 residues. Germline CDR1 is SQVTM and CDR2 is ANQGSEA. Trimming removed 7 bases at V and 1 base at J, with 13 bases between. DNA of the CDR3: TGCAGCGCCGGGGCCCTAAAGAACACTGAAGCTTTCTTT. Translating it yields CSAGALKNTEAFF.

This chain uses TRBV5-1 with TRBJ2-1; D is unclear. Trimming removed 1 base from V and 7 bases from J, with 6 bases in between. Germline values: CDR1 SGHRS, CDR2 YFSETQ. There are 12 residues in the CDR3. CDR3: CASSLKENEQFF. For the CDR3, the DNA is TGCGCCAGCAGCTTGAAAGAAAATGAGCAGTTCTTC.

CDR3 nucleotide sequence: TGCGCCAGCAGCTCCGGGGCGGGGGACTACGAGCAGTACTTC. It codes for CASSSGAGDYEQYF. The genes are TRBV5-1 and TRBJ2-7; 7 bases are shared with TRBD2. The V and J ends lost 3 bases and 3 bases, in that order; junction bases with no gene match: 6. The CDR3 has 14 amino acids. Germline assignment: CDR1 SGHRS and CDR2 YFSETQ.

Written as DNA, the CDR3 is TGCAGCGTCGCGGACAGTTCTAGGTTCTTC. This translates into CSVADSSRFF. V gene TRBV29-1 combines with J gene TRBJ2-1; D might be TRBD1 (6 bases). The V and J ends lost 6 bases and 15 bases respectively, with 15 bases between them. Per germline, CDR1 SQVTM and CDR2 ANQGSEA. This CDR3 has 10 residues.

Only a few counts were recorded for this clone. CDR3 coding DNA: TGTGCCAGCTCACCGACCCTCATTGAGCAGTTCTTC. It codes for CASSPTLIEQFF. The V gene is TRBV18, the J gene TRBJ2-1; D uncertain. The CDR3 extends over 12 amino acids. V was trimmed by 3 bases and J by 9 bases, leaving 9 bases between them. Germline V gives CDR1 KGHSH, CDR2 LQKENI.

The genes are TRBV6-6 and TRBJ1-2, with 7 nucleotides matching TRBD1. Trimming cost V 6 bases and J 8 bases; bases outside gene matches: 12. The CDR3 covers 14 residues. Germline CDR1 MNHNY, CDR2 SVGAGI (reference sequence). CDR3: CASSPDEGAVGYTF. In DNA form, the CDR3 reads TGTGCCAGCAGCCCTGATGAGGGGGCGGTAGGCTACACCTTC.

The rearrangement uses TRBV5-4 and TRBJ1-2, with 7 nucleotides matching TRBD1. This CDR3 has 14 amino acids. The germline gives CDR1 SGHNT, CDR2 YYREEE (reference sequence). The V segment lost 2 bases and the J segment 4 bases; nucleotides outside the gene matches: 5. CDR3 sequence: CASSLQGPGYGYTF. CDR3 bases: TGTGCCAGCAGCTTACAGGGGCCGGGCTATGGCTACACCTTC.

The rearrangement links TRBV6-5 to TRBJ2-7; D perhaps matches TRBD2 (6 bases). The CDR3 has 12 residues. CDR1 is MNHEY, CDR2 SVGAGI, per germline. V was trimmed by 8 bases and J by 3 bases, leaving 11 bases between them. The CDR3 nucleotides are TGTGCCAGCGGGGACTTGCGCTACGAGCAGTACTTC. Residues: CASGDLRYEQYF.

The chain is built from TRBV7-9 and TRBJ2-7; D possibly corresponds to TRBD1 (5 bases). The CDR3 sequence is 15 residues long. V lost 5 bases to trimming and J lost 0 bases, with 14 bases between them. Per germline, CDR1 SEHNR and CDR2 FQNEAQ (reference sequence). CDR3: CASSPGHILSYEQYF. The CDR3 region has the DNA TGTGCCAGCAGCCCAGGACACATCCTCTCCTACGAGCAGTACTTC.

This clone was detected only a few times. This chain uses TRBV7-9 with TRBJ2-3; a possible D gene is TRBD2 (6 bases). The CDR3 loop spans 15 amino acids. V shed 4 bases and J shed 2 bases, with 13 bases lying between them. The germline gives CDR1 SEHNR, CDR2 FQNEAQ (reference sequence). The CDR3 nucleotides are TGTGCCAGCAGCTCTGACCGGGACTTCACAGATACGCAGTATTTT. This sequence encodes CASSSDRDFTDTQYF.

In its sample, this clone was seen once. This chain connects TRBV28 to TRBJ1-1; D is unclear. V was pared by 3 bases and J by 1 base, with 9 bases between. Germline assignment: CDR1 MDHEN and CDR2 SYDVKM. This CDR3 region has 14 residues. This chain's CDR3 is CASSFVLANTEAFF. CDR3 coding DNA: TGTGCCAGCAGTTTTGTCCTGGCGAACACTGAAGCTTTCTTT.

The CDR3 here is CASSLGQGIYNEQFF. The CDR3 DNA reads TGTGCCAGCAGTCTAGGACAGGGAATCTACAATGAGCAGTTCTTC. The chain employs TRBV6-5 and TRBJ2-1; 8 bases align to TRBD1. J gave up 3 bases and V 5 bases, and 6 bases lay outside the gene matches. The CDR3 spans 15 residues. CDR1 and CDR2 (germline): MNHEY, SVGAGI.

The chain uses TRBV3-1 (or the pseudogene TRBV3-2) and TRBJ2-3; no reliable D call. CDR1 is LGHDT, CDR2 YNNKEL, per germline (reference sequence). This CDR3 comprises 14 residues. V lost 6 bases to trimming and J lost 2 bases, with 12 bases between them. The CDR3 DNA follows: TGTGCCAGCAGTCAACTCGGCCCCACAGATACGCAGTATTTT. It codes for CASSQLGPTDTQYF.

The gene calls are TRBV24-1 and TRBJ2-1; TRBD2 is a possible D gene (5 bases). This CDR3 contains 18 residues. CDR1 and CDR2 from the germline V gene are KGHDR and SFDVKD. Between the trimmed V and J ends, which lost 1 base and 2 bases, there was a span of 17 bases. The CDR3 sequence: CATSDLKGDTFTYNEQFF. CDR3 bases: TGTGCCACCAGTGATTTAAAGGGAGACACCTTTACCTACAATGAGCAGTTCTTC.

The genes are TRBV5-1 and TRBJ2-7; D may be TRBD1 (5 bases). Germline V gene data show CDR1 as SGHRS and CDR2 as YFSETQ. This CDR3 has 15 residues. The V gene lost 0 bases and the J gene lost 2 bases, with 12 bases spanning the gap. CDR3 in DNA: TGCGCCAGCAGCTTGGCACCCCAGGGCACCTACGAGCAGTACTTC. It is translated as CASSLAPQGTYEQYF.

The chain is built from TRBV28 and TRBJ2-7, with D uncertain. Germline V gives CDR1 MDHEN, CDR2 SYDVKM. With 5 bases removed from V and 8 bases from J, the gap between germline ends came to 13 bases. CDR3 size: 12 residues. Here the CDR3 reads CASSPLLVQQYF. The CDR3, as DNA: TGTGCCAGCAGTCCACTTCTTGTCCAGCAGTACTTC.

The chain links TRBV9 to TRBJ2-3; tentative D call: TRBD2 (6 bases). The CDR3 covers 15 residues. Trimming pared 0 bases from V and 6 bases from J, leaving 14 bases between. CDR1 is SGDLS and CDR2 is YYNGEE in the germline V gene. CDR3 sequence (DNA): TGTGCCAGCAGCGTAGGCTTCCGGGGGTCGGATACGCAGTATTTT. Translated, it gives CASSVGFRGSDTQYF.

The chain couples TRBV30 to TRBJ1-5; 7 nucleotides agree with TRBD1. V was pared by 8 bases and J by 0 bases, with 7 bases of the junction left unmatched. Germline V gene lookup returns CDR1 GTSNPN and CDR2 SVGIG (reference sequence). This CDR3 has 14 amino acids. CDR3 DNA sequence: TGTGCCGCTTCGACAGGGACTAGCAATCAGCCCCAGCATTTT. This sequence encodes CAASTGTSNQPQHF.

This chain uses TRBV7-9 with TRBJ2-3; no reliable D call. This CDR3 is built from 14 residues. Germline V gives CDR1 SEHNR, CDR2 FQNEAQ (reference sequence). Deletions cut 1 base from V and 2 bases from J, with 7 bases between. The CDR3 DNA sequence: TGTGCCAGCAGCTTAGGGGCCAACACAGATACGCAGTATTTT. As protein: CASSLGANTDTQYF.

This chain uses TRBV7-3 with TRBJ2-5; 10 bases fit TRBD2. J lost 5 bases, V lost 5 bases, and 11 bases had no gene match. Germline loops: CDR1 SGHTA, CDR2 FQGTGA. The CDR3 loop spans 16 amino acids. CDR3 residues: CASSVGAGGMQETQYF. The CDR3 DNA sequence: TGTGCCAGCAGCGTAGGAGCGGGAGGGATGCAGGAGACCCAGTACTTC.

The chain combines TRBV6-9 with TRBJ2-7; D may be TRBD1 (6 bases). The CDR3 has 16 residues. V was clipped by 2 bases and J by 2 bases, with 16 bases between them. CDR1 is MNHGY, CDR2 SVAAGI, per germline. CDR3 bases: TGTGCCAGCAGTTATGGGTCCCCGACAGGTACCTACGAGCAGTACTTC. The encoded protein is CASSYGSPTGTYEQYF.

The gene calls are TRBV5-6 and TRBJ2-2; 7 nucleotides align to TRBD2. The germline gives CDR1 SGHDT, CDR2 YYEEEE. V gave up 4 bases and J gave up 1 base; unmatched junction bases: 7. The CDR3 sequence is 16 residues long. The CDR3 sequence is CASSPVGGGNTGELFF. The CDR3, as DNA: TGTGCCAGCAGCCCCGTCGGCGGGGGGAACACCGGGGAGCTGTTTTTT. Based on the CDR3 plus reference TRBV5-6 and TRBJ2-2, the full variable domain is DAGVTQSPTHLIKTRGQQVTLRCSPKSGHDTVSWYQQALGQGPQFIFQYYEEEERQRGNFPDRFSGHQFPNYSSELNVNALLLGDSALYLCASSPVGGGNTGELFFGEGSRLTVL.

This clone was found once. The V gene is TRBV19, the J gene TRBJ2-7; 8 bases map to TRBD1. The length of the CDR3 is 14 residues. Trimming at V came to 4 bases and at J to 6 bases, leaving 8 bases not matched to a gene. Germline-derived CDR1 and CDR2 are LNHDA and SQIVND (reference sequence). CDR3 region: CASSTGQGGSEQYF. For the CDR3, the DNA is TGTGCCAGTAGTACCGGACAGGGTGGTAGCGAGCAGTACTTC.

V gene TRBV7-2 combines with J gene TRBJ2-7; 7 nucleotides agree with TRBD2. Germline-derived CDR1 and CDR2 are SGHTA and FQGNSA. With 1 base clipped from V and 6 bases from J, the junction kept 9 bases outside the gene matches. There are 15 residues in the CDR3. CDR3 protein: CASSLVWGGGGEQYF. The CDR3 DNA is TGTGCCAGCAGCTTAGTTTGGGGGGGAGGCGGCGAGCAGTACTTC.